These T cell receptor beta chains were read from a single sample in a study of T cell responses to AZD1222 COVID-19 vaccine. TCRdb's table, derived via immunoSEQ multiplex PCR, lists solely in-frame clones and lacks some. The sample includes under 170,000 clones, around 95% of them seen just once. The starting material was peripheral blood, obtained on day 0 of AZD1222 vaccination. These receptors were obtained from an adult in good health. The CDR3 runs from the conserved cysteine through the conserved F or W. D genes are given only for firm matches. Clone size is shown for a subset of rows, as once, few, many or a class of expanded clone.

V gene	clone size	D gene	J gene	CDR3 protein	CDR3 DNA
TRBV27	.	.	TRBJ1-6	CASGLLGDNSPLHF	TGTGCCAGCGGGCTGCTAGGGGATAATTCACCCCTCCACTTT
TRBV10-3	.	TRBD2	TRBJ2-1	CATLGREGSSYNEQFF	TGTGCCACCCTGGGACGGGAGGGTAGCTCCTACAATGAGCAGTTCTTC
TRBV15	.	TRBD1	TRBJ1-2	CATSRVGQGRNYGYTF	TGTGCCACCAGCAGAGTTGGACAGGGTAGGAACTATGGCTACACCTTC
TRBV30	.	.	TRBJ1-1	CAWSVPIGRGAGSEAFF	TGTGCCTGGAGTGTACCCATAGGACGGGGGGCCGGGTCTGAAGCTTTCTTT
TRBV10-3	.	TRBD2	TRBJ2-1	CAIRDPARGGVEQFF	TGTGCCATCAGGGATCCTGCCCGGGGGGGCGTTGAGCAGTTCTTC
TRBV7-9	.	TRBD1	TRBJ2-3	CASSPQQGDTQYF	TGTGCCAGCAGCCCCCAACAGGGGGACACGCAGTATTTT
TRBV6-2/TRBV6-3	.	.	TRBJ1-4	CASSDRTVNEKLFF	TGTGCCAGCAGTGACCGGACGGTTAATGAAAAACTGTTTTTT
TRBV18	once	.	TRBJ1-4	CASSPPSRGANEKLFF	TGTGCCAGCTCACCACCTTCGAGGGGGGCTAATGAAAAACTGTTTTTT
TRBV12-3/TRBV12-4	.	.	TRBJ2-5	CASSFSSKETQYF	TGTGCCAGCAGTTTTTCGTCCAAAGAGACCCAGTACTTC
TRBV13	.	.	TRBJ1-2	CASSFEVRDGYTF	TGTGCCAGCAGCTTTGAGGTCAGGGATGGCTACACCTTC
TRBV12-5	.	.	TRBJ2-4	CASGLVVGGKNIQYF	TGTGCTAGTGGTTTGGTGGTGGGGGGCAAAAACATTCAGTACTTC
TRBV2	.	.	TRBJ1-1	CASSELSVNTEAFF	TGTGCCAGCAGTGAACTAAGTGTGAACACTGAAGCTTTCTTT
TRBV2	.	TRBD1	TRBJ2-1	CAGGRDRGYGEQFF	TGTGCCGGGGGGCGGGACAGGGGATATGGTGAGCAGTTCTTC
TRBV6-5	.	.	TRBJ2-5	CASSYYRAEETQYF	TGTGCCAGCAGTTACTACAGGGCCGAAGAGACCCAGTACTTC
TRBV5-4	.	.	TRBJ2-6	CASSRLFSGANVLTF	TGTGCCAGCTCCCGTCTGTTCTCTGGGGCCAACGTCCTGACTTTC
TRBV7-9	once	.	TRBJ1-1	CASSPVANAEAFF	TGTGCCAGCAGTCCGGTGGCCAACGCTGAAGCTTTCTTT
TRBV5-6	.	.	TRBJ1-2	CASSLVAPNYGYTF	TGTGCCAGCAGCTTGGTGGCACCCAACTATGGCTACACCTTC
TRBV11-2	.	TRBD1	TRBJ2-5	CASSRDSQETQYF	TGTGCCAGCAGCCGGGACAGCCAAGAGACCCAGTACTTC
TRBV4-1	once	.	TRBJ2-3	CASSPQGGRRIRTDTQYF	TGCGCCAGCAGCCCTCAAGGGGGACGGCGAATACGGACAGATACGCAGTATTTT
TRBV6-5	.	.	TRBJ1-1	CASSYSKTEMNTEAFF	TGTGCCAGCAGTTACTCTAAGACAGAGATGAACACTGAAGCTTTCTTT
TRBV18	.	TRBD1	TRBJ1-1	CASSFEQGAGTEAFF	TGTGCCAGCTCATTCGAACAGGGGGCTGGCACTGAAGCTTTCTTT
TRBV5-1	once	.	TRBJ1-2	CASSLDRGLYGYTF	TGCGCCAGCAGCTTGGACCGGGGGCTCTATGGCTACACCTTC
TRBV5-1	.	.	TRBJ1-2	CASSPDKNYGYTF	TGCGCCAGCAGCCCGGACAAAAACTATGGCTACACCTTC
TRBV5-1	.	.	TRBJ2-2	CASSMENTGELFF	TGCGCCAGCAGTATGGAGAACACCGGGGAGCTGTTTTTT
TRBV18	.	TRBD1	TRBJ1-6	CASSLGQGGGSPLHF	TGTGCCAGCTCACTGGGACAGGGGGGAGGTTCACCCCTCCACTTT
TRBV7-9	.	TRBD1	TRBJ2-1	CASYRDRGRNEQFF	TGTGCCAGCTACCGGGACAGGGGGCGGAATGAGCAGTTCTTC
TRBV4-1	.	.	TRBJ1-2	CASSQGVQYGYTF	TGCGCCAGCAGCCAAGGGGTCCAATATGGCTACACCTTC
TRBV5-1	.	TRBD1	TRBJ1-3	CASSPHLQLPGQDSGNTIYF	TGCGCCAGCAGCCCACACCTTCAGCTCCCGGGACAGGACTCTGGAAACACCATATATTTT
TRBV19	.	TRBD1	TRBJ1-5	CASTLRDSGSQPQHF	TGTGCCAGTACCCTCCGGGACAGCGGTAGTCAGCCCCAGCATTTT